The 13 T cell receptor beta chains in this list originate from one sample, sequenced in a study of beta chain features in type 1 diabetes. Expressed TCRB transcripts got sequenced, as all isolated RNA was reverse transcribed. The repertoire was sequenced with immunoSEQ multiplex PCR; TCRdb's copy has only in-frame clones and lacks some. The sample has about 180,000 clones, about 13% seen once. Material for sequencing was central memory CD4+ T cells from blood. These receptors originate from a woman between 18 and 29 years old in good health.

This clone was detected a few times. The J gene is TRBJ2-6, the V gene TRBV15; maybe TRBD1 (5 bases). This CDR3 contains 16 residues. Germline values: CDR1 LNHNV, CDR2 YYDKDF (reference sequence). Trimming cost V 2 bases and J 4 bases, with 12 bases left between them. The CDR3 nucleotides read TGTGCCACCAGCAGAAAGGGGAACTCCGGGGCCAACGTCCTGACTTTC. This sequence encodes CATSRKGNSGANVLTF.

This clone has more than one count but fewer than ten. The V call is TRBV7-3, the J call TRBJ2-5; D not certain. The V and J ends lost 2 bases and 3 bases respectively, with 13 bases between them. The CDR3 loop spans 15 amino acids. Germline CDR1 is SGHTA and CDR2 is FQGTGA. CDR3 in amino acids: CASSLDTRPEETQYF. CDR3 bases: TGTGCCAGCAGCTTAGATACTCGCCCGGAAGAGACCCAGTACTTC. Full variable domain (rest looked up from reference TRBV7-3 and TRBJ2-5): GAGVSQTPSNKVTEKGKYVELRCDPISGHTALYWYRQSLGQGPEFLIYFQGTGAADDSGLPNDRFFAVRPEGSVSTLKIQRTERGDSAVYLCASSLDTRPEETQYFGPGTRLLVL.

This clone has more than one count but fewer than ten. The V gene is TRBV11-2, the J gene TRBJ2-1; TRBD2 matches at 7 bases. The trim removed 1 base at V and 7 bases at J, leaving 4 bases unmatched. Germline V gene data show CDR1 as SGHAT and CDR2 as FQNNGV. The CDR3 has 14 amino acids. The CDR3 DNA is TGTGCCAGCAGCTTAGGCGGGAGTAGGAATGAGCAGTTCTTC. Translated, it gives CASSLGGSRNEQFF.

The chain uses TRBV30 and TRBJ2-1; 11 nucleotides match TRBD2. J gave up 6 bases and V 5 bases, and 6 bases lay outside the gene matches. CDR1 is GTSNPN and CDR2 is SVGIG in the germline V gene (reference sequence). The CDR3 extends over 14 amino acids. CDR3 sequence: CAWGRGTSGNEQFF. CDR3 sequence (DNA): TGTGCCTGGGGACGCGGGACTAGCGGCAATGAGCAGTTCTTC.

The sample holds a few counts of this clone. This sequence joins TRBV7-8 and TRBJ2-3, with D uncertain. Germline assignment: CDR1 SGHVS and CDR2 FQNEAQ. The CDR3 runs to 12 residues. V shed 5 bases and J shed 2 bases, with 5 bases lying between them. In DNA, the CDR3 is TGTGCCAGCAGCCTGTACACAGATACGCAGTATTTT. Its translation: CASSLYTDTQYF.

The chain employs TRBV11-2 and TRBJ2-5, with D possibly being TRBD1 (6 bases). V was cut by 5 bases and J by 4 bases, with 14 bases left in between. Germline V gene lookup returns CDR1 SGHAT and CDR2 FQNNGV. The CDR3 runs to 14 residues. The CDR3 nucleotides read TGTGCCAGCAGCGTCACAGGGCGTAGAGAGACCCAGTACTTC. As protein: CASSVTGRRETQYF.

This clone occurred a few times. V and J are TRBV5-1 and TRBJ1-4; D ambiguous. V gave up 0 bases and J gave up 8 bases, with 8 bases separating them. The CDR3 loop spans 13 amino acids. CDR1 is SGHRS and CDR2 is YFSETQ in the germline V gene. CDR3 DNA: TGCGCCAGCAGCTTGGGTTCGGGGGAAAAACTGTTTTTT. Encoded protein: CASSLGSGEKLFF.

The gene calls are TRBV7-6 and TRBJ2-7; D perhaps matches TRBD1 (5 bases). Trimming shortened V by 5 bases and J by 6 bases, and 11 bases separated the two germline ends. Germline V gives CDR1 SGHVS, CDR2 FNYEAQ. The CDR3 is 12 amino acids. The CDR3 region has the DNA TGTGCCAGCAGCGTTACTGGGGCCGAGCAGTACTTC. Translation gives CASSVTGAEQYF.

The chain is built from TRBV27 and TRBJ1-5, with no clear D. Germline V CDR1 and CDR2: MNHEY, SMNVEV (reference sequence). The CDR3 spans 14 residues. Trimming removed 6 bases at V and 2 bases at J, with 11 bases between. This CDR3 reads CASSRRAGNQPQHF. In DNA, the CDR3 is TGTGCCAGCAGCCGGAGGGCGGGCAATCAGCCCCAGCATTTT.

The chain joins TRBV7-9 to TRBJ2-7; 11 bases are shared with TRBD2. CDR3 size: 17 residues. Losses at the gene ends were 5 bases for V and 4 bases for J; bases not matched to a gene: 13. Germline CDR1 reads SEHNR; CDR2 reads FQNEAQ (reference sequence). CDR3 nucleotide sequence: TGTGCCAGCAGCGCGGATAGCGGACTAGCGGGTTCTTACGAGCAGTACTTC. Protein product: CASSADSGLAGSYEQYF.

This clone was counted a few times. The chain's CDR3 is CSVEDRGVDTQYF. The CDR3 region has the DNA TGCAGCGTTGAAGATCGGGGGGTAGATACGCAGTATTTT. The V and J genes are TRBV29-1 and TRBJ2-3, with 7 positions matching TRBD2. The CDR3 spans 13 residues. With 0 bases clipped from V and 5 bases from J, the junction kept 2 bases outside the gene matches. From germline, CDR1 is SQVTM and CDR2 ANQGSEA.

A remark on this clone: At the DNA level, this CDR3 is encoded by other sequences in the same sample as well. V and J are TRBV5-1 and TRBJ2-6, with D perhaps TRBD1 (5 bases). The CDR3 has 15 amino acids. Trimming stripped 4 bases from V and 0 bases from J, with 8 bases between. Germline loops: CDR1 SGHRS, CDR2 YFSETQ. The CDR3 coding sequence is TGCGCCAGCAGCCTAACAGGCTCTGGGGCCAACGTCCTGACTTTC. It encodes CASSLTGSGANVLTF. The full variable domain, its missing parts supplied by reference TRBV5-1 and TRBJ2-6, is KAGVTQTPRYLIKTRGQQVTLSCSPISGHRSVSWYQQTPGQGLQFLFEYFSETQRNKGNFPGRFSGRQFSNSRSEMNVSTLELGDSALYLCASSLTGSGANVLTFGAGSRLTVL.

The chain links TRBV28 to TRBJ1-5, with D unresolved. Germline CDR1 is MDHEN and CDR2 is SYDVKM. The CDR3 length is 15 residues. V was clipped by 3 bases and J by 5 bases, with 14 bases between them. CDR3 DNA: TGTGCCAGCAGTTTCCGGTTGAAGTACCATCAGCCCCAGCATTTT. Amino acids: CASSFRLKYHQPQHF.